A single sample is the source of the 14 T cell receptor beta chains below, sequenced in a study of T cell responses to AZD1222 COVID-19 vaccine. Profiling relied on immunoSEQ multiplex PCR, and the TCRdb table lists in-frame clones only, not all of them. The repertoire holds over 100,000 clones, with roughly nine tenths as singletons. The sequencing used peripheral blood, collected on day 0 of AZD1222 vaccination. The receptors were gathered from an adult in good health.

The chain employs TRBV5-8 and TRBJ1-5; no definite D call. The CDR3 loop spans 13 amino acids. V was pared by 2 bases and J by 9 bases, with 12 bases between. From germline, CDR1 is SGHTS and CDR2 YDEGEE. CDR3 sequence reads: CASSFKSVGPQHF. CDR3 DNA sequence: TGTGCCAGCAGCTTTAAATCAGTGGGGCCCCAGCATTTT. The full variable domain, with the rest looked up from reference TRBV5-8 and TRBJ1-5, is EAGVTQSPTHLIKTRGQQATLRCSPISGHTSVYWYQQALGLGLQFLLWYDEGEERNRGNFPPRFSGRQFPNYSSELNVNALELEDSALYLCASSFKSVGPQHFGDGTRLSIL.

The CDR3 reads CASSLRDSSVVEPQHF. CDR3 nucleotides: TGTGCCAGCAGCCTAAGGGACAGTTCGGTTGTAGAGCCCCAGCATTTT. The chain combines TRBV7-4 with TRBJ1-5; 7 positions agree with TRBD1. Germline CDR1 reads SGHVT; CDR2 reads SQSDAQ. The trim removed 5 bases at V and 8 bases at J, leaving 15 bases unmatched. There are 16 residues in the CDR3.

This rearrangement joins TRBV6-5 to TRBJ1-2, with D possibly being TRBD1 (5 bases). Germline V lookup: CDR1 MNHEY, CDR2 SVGAGI. V lost 0 bases and J 2 bases, leaving 7 bases between the germline ends. The CDR3 length is 14 residues. CDR3: CASSYSGTNYGYTF. The CDR3, as DNA: TGTGCCAGCAGTTACTCAGGGACCAACTATGGCTACACCTTC.

The chain has TRBV11-1 and TRBJ1-1, with 8 bases lining up with TRBD1. J gave up 3 bases and V 2 bases, and 8 bases lay outside the gene matches. CDR1 and CDR2 from the germline V gene are SGHAT and FQDESV (reference sequence). This CDR3 is 16 amino acids long. This CDR3 reads CASSLSGGYGYTEAFF. In nucleotides, the CDR3 is TGTGCCAGCAGCTTATCAGGGGGCTATGGGTACACTGAAGCTTTCTTT.

The V gene is TRBV27, the J gene TRBJ2-4; TRBD1 is a possible D gene (5 bases). This CDR3 is 18 amino acids long. The germline V and J ends were trimmed by 2 bases and 1 base, with 18 bases remaining between them. Per the germline V gene, CDR1 is MNHEY and CDR2 is SMNVEV (reference sequence). The CDR3 DNA reads as TGTGCCAGCAGTTTACGCATACCGCCAGGGTTTGCCAAAAACATTCAGTACTTC. This encodes CASSLRIPPGFAKNIQYF.

The rearrangement links TRBV23-1 to TRBJ1-5; 8 bases align to TRBD1. TRBV23-1 is labeled an ORF, and its function is uncertain. After removal of 6 bases from V and 5 bases from J, the junction contained 3 bases not matched to a gene. There are 13 residues in the CDR3. The CDR3 region has the DNA TGCGCCAGCAGCCAGACAGGGGATCAGCCCCAGCATTTT. This encodes CASSQTGDQPQHF.

This clone has only one observation. The genes are TRBV6-6 and TRBJ1-6; 7 bases are shared with TRBD1. Germline-derived CDR1 and CDR2 are MNHNY and SVGAGI (reference sequence). The V segment lost 6 bases and the J segment 6 bases; nucleotides outside the gene matches: 5. The CDR3 contains 14 residues. The CDR3 spells CASSQGQSNSPLHF. The CDR3 region has the DNA TGTGCCAGCAGCCAGGGACAGTCTAATTCACCCCTCCACTTT.

The genes are TRBV19 and TRBJ1-2; TRBD1 matches 7 bases. Germline V gene data show CDR1 as LNHDA and CDR2 as SQIVND (reference sequence). The CDR3 has 13 amino acids. The CDR3 DNA follows: TGTGCGACGAGGGAAACAGGGGACTATGGCTACACCTTC. It encodes CATRETGDYGYTF.

The chain is built from TRBV18 and TRBJ1-1; D is perhaps TRBD1 (5 bases). Between the trimmed V and J ends, which lost 0 bases and 4 bases, there was a span of 12 bases. The CDR3 sequence is 15 residues long. The germline gives CDR1 KGHSH, CDR2 LQKENI. As DNA, the CDR3 is TGTGCCAGCTCACCACCGTCAGGGTGGAGCACTGAAGCTTTCTTT. It specifies CASSPPSGWSTEAFF.

The V gene is TRBV7-9, the J gene TRBJ1-2; TRBD1 might be the D (5 bases). Germline loops: CDR1 SEHNR, CDR2 FQNEAQ (reference sequence). Trimming took 1 base from V and 8 from J, leaving 17 bases between them. The CDR3 extends over 15 amino acids. The CDR3 nucleotides are TGTGCCAGCAGCTTAGGGGACTTGATTTCTGACGGCTACACCTTC. This gives the protein CASSLGDLISDGYTF.

The chain employs TRBV27 and TRBJ2-7; D remains unclear. The V gene lost 6 bases and the J gene lost 5 bases, with 8 bases spanning the gap. The CDR3 runs to 11 residues. Germline V gene lookup returns CDR1 MNHEY and CDR2 SMNVEV (reference sequence). This CDR3 is CASRQQNEQYF. The CDR3 DNA follows: TGTGCCAGCAGGCAACAGAACGAGCAGTACTTC.

The chain joins TRBV6-2 or TRBV6-3 to TRBJ2-3; 8 bases line up with TRBD2. The CDR3 length is 12 residues. Trimming at V came to 2 bases and at J to 12 bases, leaving 4 bases not matched to a gene. CDR1 MNHEY and CDR2 SVGEGT come from the germline V gene. The CDR3 protein is CASSYGAGDQYF. The CDR3 DNA is TGTGCCAGCAGTTACGGAGCGGGGGATCAGTATTTT.

This clone came up once. The chain uses TRBV9 and TRBJ1-6; D gene ambiguous. With 3 bases removed from V and 4 bases from J, the gap between germline ends came to 11 bases. Germline loops: CDR1 SGDLS, CDR2 YYNGEE. There are 15 residues in the CDR3. CDR3 DNA sequence: TGTGCCAGCAGCGCTCCGACGGGGTATAATTCACCCCTCCACTTT. This translates into CASSAPTGYNSPLHF.

This clone came up once. V is TRBV6-2 or TRBV6-3 and J is TRBJ1-1; 7 bases align to TRBD1. Unmatched junction bases numbered 5, after V lost 3 bases and J lost 4 bases. The CDR3 is made up of 14 amino acids. Germline CDR1 and CDR2: MNHEY and SVGEGT. CDR3 bases: TGTGCCAGCAGTTATGGGGCAGGGGGCACTGAAGCTTTCTTT. Amino acids: CASSYGAGGTEAFF.